These 21 T cell receptor beta chains were sequenced from one sample in a study of blood T cell repertoires in COVID-19. The assay was immunoSEQ multiplex PCR, and TCRdb's table has in-frame clones only and misses some. The sample yields hundreds of thousands of clones, about 80% seen once. Sequences were obtained from peripheral blood. Every receptor here comes from a woman older than 75 with acute or convalescent COVID-19.

The chain combines TRBV3-1 (or the pseudogene TRBV3-2) with TRBJ2-3; TRBD2 matches 12 bases. Looked up from germline, CDR1 is LGHDT and CDR2 is YNNKEL (reference sequence). This CDR3 has 19 amino acids. The V and J ends lost 1 base and 5 bases, in that order; junction bases with no gene match: 13. The CDR3 is CASSQARLAGGRREDTQYF. The CDR3 DNA is TGTGCCAGCAGCCAAGCTCGTCTAGCGGGGGGGCGACGGGAAGATACGCAGTATTTT.

The table lists this clone with a few counts. The chain links TRBV5-1 to TRBJ1-1; 8 nucleotides agree with TRBD1. Germline-derived CDR1 and CDR2 are SGHRS and YFSETQ. The CDR3 has 14 amino acids. With 4 bases clipped from V and 5 bases from J, the junction kept 7 bases outside the gene matches. Written as DNA, the CDR3 is TGCGCCAGCAGCGACGGGACAGGTGGGACTGAAGCTTTCTTT. Translated: CASSDGTGGTEAFF.

This clone was observed a single time. This chain joins TRBV19 and TRBJ1-5; TRBD1 is a possible D gene (5 bases). The CDR3 is 18 amino acids. Trimming left V 1 base short and J 2 bases short, with 18 bases between. In germline, CDR1 is LNHDA, CDR2 SQIVND (reference sequence). CDR3 DNA: TGTGCCAGTAGTATAGCCACTGGGGGAGGGAGAGGCAATCAGCCCCAGCATTTT. It is translated as CASSIATGGGRGNQPQHF.

V usage is TRBV7-2 and J usage is TRBJ1-4, with D possibly matching TRBD1 (5 bases). The ends were cut back, 2 bases at V and 0 bases at J, with 10 bases in the middle. Germline V gene lookup returns CDR1 SGHTA and CDR2 FQGNSA. CDR3 length: 16 residues. For the CDR3, the DNA is TGTGCCAGCAGCTTACTAGGGGCTGCAACTAATGAAAAACTGTTTTTT. This sequence encodes CASSLLGAATNEKLFF.

The chain combines TRBV6-5 with TRBJ1-1; 7 bases line up with TRBD1. Losses at the gene ends were 5 bases for V and 4 bases for J; bases not matched to a gene: 7. Germline V lookup: CDR1 MNHEY, CDR2 SVGAGI. There are 14 residues in the CDR3. CDR3 nucleotides: TGTGCCAGCAGTAGGGACAGCCAGGGCACTGAAGCTTTCTTT. Protein: CASSRDSQGTEAFF.

This rearrangement joins TRBV11-3 to TRBJ2-1; the D is unclear. This CDR3 is 14 amino acids long. Germline CDR1 SGHNT, CDR2 YENEEA. V was trimmed by 1 base and J by 3 bases, leaving 7 bases between them. CDR3 protein: CASSLGQHYNEQFF. DNA for the CDR3: TGTGCCAGCAGCTTAGGACAACACTACAATGAGCAGTTCTTC.

This chain joins TRBV5-1 and TRBJ2-3; TRBD2 is a possible D gene (6 bases). The CDR3 extends over 16 amino acids. V gave up 5 bases and J gave up 1 base, with 17 bases separating them. Per the germline V gene, CDR1 is SGHRS and CDR2 is YFSETQ. The CDR3 sequence: CASRWGERRGTDTQYF. DNA of the CDR3: TGCGCCAGCAGGTGGGGGGAAAGAAGGGGCACAGATACGCAGTATTTT.

The chain carries TRBV20-1 and TRBJ2-7; the D gene is possibly TRBD2 (7 bases). This CDR3 spans 14 amino acids. The germline V and J ends were trimmed by 3 bases and 2 bases, with 14 bases remaining between them. Germline-derived CDR1 and CDR2 are DFQATT and SNEGSKA (reference sequence). CDR3 in DNA: TGCAGTGCTAGTCGCCAAGGGGGGGCCTACGAGCAGTACTTC. Amino acids: CSASRQGGAYEQYF.

The chain recombines TRBV10-3 with TRBJ1-2, with 9 bases aligning to TRBD1. This CDR3 has 16 residues. Germline CDR1 reads ENHRY; CDR2 reads SYGVKD. The V and J ends lost 7 bases and 5 bases, in that order; junction bases with no gene match: 14. The CDR3 region has the DNA TGTGCCATCACTCGAACCGACAGGGGGATAGGTTATGGCTACACCTTC. Amino acid sequence: CAITRTDRGIGYGYTF.

The chain is built from TRBV4-2 and TRBJ2-7; 10 positions agree with TRBD2. The trim removed 2 bases at V and 7 bases at J, leaving 17 bases unmatched. The V gene's germline CDR1 is LGHNA and CDR2 YNFKEQ. This CDR3 has 18 residues. This CDR3 is CASSQTTSLAGALWEQYF. The CDR3 bases are TGTGCCAGCAGCCAAACGACGAGTCTAGCGGGGGCCCTCTGGGAGCAGTACTTC.

Here the CDR3 DNA reads TGTGCCAGCAGTTTAGGGACAGGGCAGAATCAGCCCCAGCATTTT. The encoded protein is CASSLGTGQNQPQHF. The rearrangement uses TRBV28 and TRBJ1-5, with 9 bases identical to TRBD1. The V segment lost 2 bases and the J segment 4 bases; nucleotides outside the gene matches: 3. CDR3 size: 15 residues. In germline, CDR1 is MDHEN, CDR2 SYDVKM.

The chain couples TRBV5-1 to TRBJ1-6, with 7 bases aligning to TRBD1. With V trimmed by 4 bases and J by 6 bases, 4 bases remained unmatched. Germline V CDR1 and CDR2: SGHRS, YFSETQ. This CDR3 has 14 residues. This CDR3 reads CASSQGTVNSPLHF. In nucleotides, the CDR3 is TGCGCCAGCAGCCAGGGGACAGTTAATTCACCCCTCCACTTT.

The chain joins TRBV9 to TRBJ1-1; 7 bases agree with TRBD1. The J segment lost 1 base and the V segment lost 0 bases, leaving 12 bases of the junction unmatched. Germline V gene sequence: CDR1 SGDLS, CDR2 YYNGEE. The CDR3 loop spans 18 amino acids. This chain's CDR3 is CASSVAAERDRENTEAFF. CDR3 coding DNA: TGTGCCAGCAGCGTAGCTGCGGAAAGGGACAGAGAGAACACTGAAGCTTTCTTT.

The chain joins TRBV3-1 (or the pseudogene TRBV3-2) to TRBJ2-7; TRBD1 aligns across 7 bases. The CDR3 is 15 residues long. V lost 4 bases, J lost 0 bases, and 6 bases stayed unmatched. Germline V gene sequence: CDR1 LGHDT, CDR2 YNNKEL (reference sequence). For the CDR3, the DNA is TGTGCCAGCAGCCCACGGACAGGACCCTCCTACGAGCAGTACTTC. This gives the protein CASSPRTGPSYEQYF.

The V gene is TRBV6-4, the J gene TRBJ2-1; weak D call: TRBD1 (5 bases). Germline loops: CDR1 MRHNA, CDR2 SNTAGT. The CDR3 runs 13 residues. Trimming cost V 0 bases and J 10 bases, with 10 bases left between them. CDR3 region: CASSDSRQGEQFF. The CDR3 DNA sequence: TGTGCCAGCAGTGACTCGAGGCAGGGAGAGCAGTTCTTC.

The chain couples TRBV5-1 to TRBJ2-3; 7 positions agree with TRBD1. With 3 bases clipped from V and 3 bases from J, the junction kept 10 bases outside the gene matches. The CDR3 is made up of 16 amino acids. Germline values: CDR1 SGHRS, CDR2 YFSETQ. CDR3 in amino acids: CASSSHRGTATDTQYF. The CDR3 nucleotides read TGCGCCAGCAGCTCCCACAGGGGAACCGCGACAGATACGCAGTATTTT.

The V gene is TRBV18, the J gene TRBJ1-5; 7 positions match TRBD1. Germline values: CDR1 KGHSH, CDR2 LQKENI. J lost 0 bases, V lost 5 bases, and 10 bases had no gene match. This CDR3 contains 17 residues. The CDR3 region has the DNA TGTGCCAGCTCAGCAAGACAGGGCTTTAATAGCAATCAGCCCCAGCATTTT. Protein: CASSARQGFNSNQPQHF.

This chain joins TRBV13 and TRBJ1-2; tentatively, D is TRBD1 (5 bases). V lost 6 bases to trimming and J lost 7 bases, with 21 bases between them. CDR1 is PRHDT, CDR2 FYEKMQ, per germline (reference sequence). The CDR3 extends over 15 amino acids. The CDR3 nucleotides read TGTGCCAGCAGGGAAAAGGGGACTCACCGGAGTGGCTACACCTTC. It yields the protein CASREKGTHRSGYTF.

The chain employs TRBV6-6 and TRBJ2-2; maybe TRBD1 (6 bases). The CDR3 runs 15 residues. The germline V gene encodes CDR1 MNHNY and CDR2 SVGAGI (reference sequence). The V end was cut by 7 bases, the J end by 0 bases, with 12 bases between. Here the CDR3 reads CASIVDSSNTGELFF. In nucleotides, the CDR3 is TGTGCCAGCATTGTGGACAGTTCGAACACCGGGGAGCTGTTTTTT.

The V gene is TRBV5-5, the J gene TRBJ2-2; possibly TRBD1 for D (8 bases). The germline V gene encodes CDR1 SGHKS and CDR2 YYEKEE (reference sequence). The CDR3 runs to 17 residues. The V end was cut by 6 bases, the J end by 4 bases, with 22 bases between. The CDR3 region has the DNA TGTGCCAGCACCCCCAGACAGGGGAGGGCAATCACCGGGGAGCTGTTTTTT. It translates to CASTPRQGRAITGELFF.

The chain links TRBV19 to TRBJ1-5, with TRBD1 matching over 10 bases. The germline V gene has CDR1 LNHDA and CDR2 SQIVND (reference sequence). V shed 7 bases, J shed 7 bases, and the junction held 16 bases outside the gene matches. The CDR3 is 17 residues long. CDR3 nucleotides: TGTGCCAGTACGCCCGGGTTGGGACAGGGGATTGGACAGCCCCAGCATTTT. Amino acids: CASTPGLGQGIGQPQHF.